This passage covers 19 T cell receptor beta chains from one sample sequenced in a study of response to subunit inactivated influenza vaccine. MiXCR was run by TCRdb on the RT-PCR reads, yielding one entry per CDR3 protein. The sample contains roughly 650,000 distinct CDR3 sequences, roughly 14% of which appear only once. Sequenced here: PBMCs from blood, sampled about 12 days after vaccination. The receptors stem from a man in his fifties or sixties who received an inactivated influenza vaccine.

CDR3 nucleotides: TGTGCCAGCAGTTTATTCGGGACAGGGTATTCCTACGAGCAGTACTTC. This encodes CASSLFGTGYSYEQYF. V and J are TRBV12-3 or TRBV12-4 and TRBJ2-7; TRBD1 matches 9 bases. The CDR3 is 16 amino acids. Trimming cost V 2 bases and J 1 base; bases outside gene matches: 6.

This sequence joins TRBV6-2 or TRBV6-3 and TRBJ2-1; 9 nucleotides match TRBD2. Germline V gene lookup returns CDR1 MNHEY and CDR2 SVGEGT. With V trimmed by 6 bases and J by 4 bases, 4 bases remained unmatched. This CDR3 region has 14 residues. This CDR3 is CASRPSGAYNEQFF. As DNA, the CDR3 is TGTGCCAGCAGGCCTAGCGGGGCATACAATGAGCAGTTCTTC.

CDR3 bases: TGTGCCTGGATCGACAGGGTGAACACTGAAGCTTTCTTT. It is translated as CAWIDRVNTEAFF. J is TRBJ1-1 and V is TRBV30, with TRBD1 matching 7 bases. CDR3 length equals 13 residues. The germline CDR1 and CDR2 sequences are GTSNPN and SVGIG (reference sequence). The trim removed 4 bases at V and 0 bases at J, leaving 2 bases unmatched.

The V gene is TRBV19, the J gene TRBJ2-1; D possibly uses TRBD1 or TRBD2 (5 bases each). V gave up 9 bases and J gave up 0 bases, with 12 bases separating them. Germline CDR1 LNHDA, CDR2 SQIVND (reference sequence). The CDR3 has 14 residues. The CDR3: CASRDASSYNEQFF. CDR3 nucleotides: TGTGCCAGCCGGGACGCCAGCTCCTACAATGAGCAGTTCTTC.

The chain recombines TRBV15 with TRBJ1-2; D unresolved. The CDR3 spans 14 residues. CDR1 and CDR2 (germline): LNHNV, YYDKDF (reference sequence). Trimming cost V 0 bases and J 0 bases, with 5 bases left between them. In DNA form, the CDR3 reads TGTGCCACCAGCAGAGAACCATCTAACTATGGCTACACCTTC. It is translated as CATSREPSNYGYTF. The whole variable domain, remainder taken from reference TRBV15 and TRBJ1-2, is DAMVIQNPRYQVTQFGKPVTLSCSQTLNHNVMYWYQQKSSQAPKLLFHYYDKDFNNEADTPDNFQSRRPNTSFCFLDIRSPGLGDTAMYLCATSREPSNYGYTFGSGTRLTVV.

This clonotype was seen at least ten times. The CDR3 DNA reads TGCAGTGCTAGTACCCCAGGACAGGGTCGGAATGGCTACACCTTC. Translating it yields CSASTPGQGRNGYTF. This sequence joins TRBV20-1 and TRBJ1-2; TRBD1 aligns across 8 bases. The V gene end was trimmed by 3 bases and the J gene end by 6 bases; junction bases not matched to a gene: 12. The CDR3 runs to 15 residues. Germline CDR1 DFQATT, CDR2 SNEGSKA (reference sequence).

This clonotype showed up many times. The chain uses TRBV28 and TRBJ1-5, with TRBD1 as a possible D gene (6 bases). Trimming took off 6 bases at V and 0 bases at J, with 12 bases between the two ends. CDR3 length equals 15 residues. CDR1 and CDR2 from the germline V gene are MDHEN and SYDVKM. CDR3 DNA sequence: TGTGCCAGCAGCCCCCTGACAGGTAGCAATCAGCCCCAGCATTTT. This encodes CASSPLTGSNQPQHF. The variable domain in full, with the rest retrieved from reference TRBV28 and TRBJ1-5, is DVKVTQSSRYLVKRTGEKVFLECVQDMDHENMFWYRQDPGLGLRLIYFSYDVKMKEKGDIPEGYSVSREKKERFSLILESASTNQTSMYLCASSPLTGSNQPQHFGDGTRLSIL.

This clonotype was found a few times. The chain is built from TRBV12-3 or TRBV12-4 and TRBJ1-3; D is unclear. Trimming removed 7 bases from V and 2 bases from J, with 9 bases in between. The CDR3 covers 13 residues. DNA for the CDR3: TGTGCCAGCAACTCACCCCCTGGAAACACCATATATTTT. As protein: CASNSPPGNTIYF.

This clonotype was detected many times. V gene TRBV6-1 combines with J gene TRBJ1-5; weak D call: TRBD1 (5 bases). V was trimmed by 4 bases and J by 3 bases, leaving 7 bases between them. Germline lookup yields CDR1 MNHNS and CDR2 SASEGT. This CDR3 is built from 13 residues. For the CDR3, the DNA is TGTGCCAGCAGTGCGGGGCACAATCAGCCCCAGCATTTT. Its translation is CASSAGHNQPQHF.

The chain recombines TRBV5-1 with TRBJ1-4, with TRBD1 matching 7 bases. The CDR3 loop spans 14 amino acids. The V gene's germline CDR1 is SGHRS and CDR2 YFSETQ. The V and J ends lost 5 bases and 8 bases, in that order; junction bases with no gene match: 9. The CDR3 coding sequence is TGCGCCAGCAGTACCGGACAGGCACACGAAAAACTGTTTTTT. Translated, it gives CASSTGQAHEKLFF.

This clonotype has ten or more counts. The CDR3 sequence: CASSLSSGVTDTQYF. As DNA, the CDR3 is TGTGCCAGCAGCTTGTCTAGCGGGGTCACAGATACGCAGTATTTT. The J gene is TRBJ2-3, the V gene TRBV5-6, with TRBD2 matching over 9 bases. Germline values: CDR1 SGHDT, CDR2 YYEEEE. CDR3 length: 15 residues. Unmatched junction bases numbered 2, after V lost 1 base and J lost 2 bases.

This clonotype was counted a few times. The V and J genes are TRBV20-1 and TRBJ2-7; no definite D call. The CDR3 consists of 14 residues. CDR1 and CDR2 (germline): DFQATT, SNEGSKA (reference sequence). V was cut by 3 bases and J by 2 bases, with 14 bases left in between. CDR3 amino acids: CSASNRVPPYEQYF. CDR3 bases: TGCAGTGCTAGTAATCGGGTGCCTCCCTACGAGCAGTACTTC.

The V gene is TRBV20-1, the J gene TRBJ2-3; a possible D gene is TRBD2 (5 bases). The CDR3 consists of 15 residues. CDR1 and CDR2 from the germline V gene are DFQATT and SNEGSKA (reference sequence). The V gene lost 5 bases and the J gene lost 4 bases, with 19 bases spanning the gap. CDR3 protein: CSAYPLREFPDTQYF. DNA for the CDR3: TGCAGTGCTTACCCCCTAAGGGAGTTCCCAGATACGCAGTATTTT.

The genes are TRBV12-3 or TRBV12-4 and TRBJ1-5; weak D call: TRBD1 (5 bases). CDR3 length: 12 amino acids. Trimming shortened V by 10 bases and J by 4 bases, and 11 bases separated the two germline ends. In DNA form, the CDR3 reads TGTGCCACCAGGGCGGGGAATCAGCCCCAGCATTTT. It codes for CATRAGNQPQHF.

J is TRBJ1-3 and V is TRBV9, with 10 nucleotides matching TRBD1. V dropped 0 bases and J dropped 7; count of bases not matched to a gene: 4. The CDR3 has 15 residues. Germline V CDR1 and CDR2: SGDLS, YYNGEE. In nucleotides, the CDR3 is TGTGCCAGCAGCGTAGGGACAGGGGGTAGCAACACCATATATTTT. This translates into CASSVGTGGSNTIYF.

This clonotype was picked up a small number of times. The genes are TRBV7-9 and TRBJ2-7, with 11 bases lining up with TRBD2. J was trimmed by 6 bases and V by 8 bases; bases with no gene match: 9. CDR1 is SEHNR and CDR2 is FQNEAQ in the germline V gene (reference sequence). The CDR3 sequence is 14 residues long. The CDR3: CASSVTSGSSEQYF. CDR3 in DNA: TGTGCCAGCTCGGTCACTAGCGGGAGCAGCGAGCAGTACTTC. The whole variable domain, remainder taken from reference TRBV7-9 and TRBJ2-7, is DTGVSQNPRHKITKRGQNVTFRCDPISEHNRLYWYRQTLGQGPEFLTYFQNEAQLEKSRLLSDRFSAERPKGSFSTLEIQRTEQGDSAMYLCASSVTSGSSEQYFGPGTRLTVT.

The table lists this clonotype with a few counts. The chain recombines TRBV7-9 with TRBJ2-1; TRBD2 agrees at 9 bases. This CDR3 spans 15 amino acids. CDR1 and CDR2 from the germline V gene are SEHNR and FQNEAQ (reference sequence). V dropped 5 bases and J dropped 8; count of bases not matched to a gene: 10. The CDR3: CASSRQSGRTDEQFF. The CDR3 coding sequence is TGTGCCAGCAGCCGACAGAGCGGGAGGACTGATGAGCAGTTCTTC.

The V and J genes are TRBV12-3 or TRBV12-4 and TRBJ2-7; 10 positions agree with TRBD1. V lost 5 bases and J lost 2; bases outside the gene matches: 6. The CDR3 has 15 residues. The CDR3 protein is CASSLRTGGPYEQYF. The CDR3 DNA reads as TGTGCCAGCAGTCTACGGACAGGGGGACCCTACGAGCAGTACTTC.

The V and J genes are TRBV7-8 and TRBJ2-7; a weak D match, TRBD2 (7 bases). The CDR3 extends over 13 amino acids. Germline V gives CDR1 SGHVS, CDR2 FQNEAQ. Trimming shortened V by 9 bases and J by 3 bases, and 15 bases separated the two germline ends. The CDR3 DNA is TGTGCCAGTCTTAAGGGAGGGGGCTACGAGCAGTACTTC. Translating it yields CASLKGGGYEQYF. Full variable domain (missing parts from reference TRBV7-8 and TRBJ2-7): GAGVSQSPRYKVAKRGQDVALRCDPISGHVSLFWYQQALGQGPEFLTYFQNEAQLDKSGLPSDRFFAERPEGSVSTLKIQRTQQEDSAVYLCASLKGGGYEQYFGPGTRLTVT.